This T cell receptor (beta chain) was documented in a study of control samples from healthy donors and cancer patients (dated by TCRdb to the early 2020s). As to this clone: This clone's antigen is unknown. No much larger clone exists at a distance of one base, and base qualities are not known.

Including the terminal cysteine and phenylalanine, the CDR3 comprises 11 residues. Only the CDR3 part of the read is kept: 33 bases, read in frame from the first base. V is pared back by 6 bases and J by 8 bases, with 11 bases lying between the germline termini. Sequences SGHKS (CDR1) and YYEKEE (CDR2) are obtained from the germline V gene (reference sequence). The library was made by the immunoSEQ multiplex PCR assay. TCRdb obtained this table from immuneACCESS and retained in-frame rearrangements with V and J assigned. These tables miss some clones; where compared with another copy, unresolved V genes account for less than half of the shortfall, and the remainder is unexplained. The sample table records 65,000 to 95,000 clones; around 87% of these occur just once. Jointly, the top ten make up around 20% of the sample.

The receptor's source is a man between 50 and 59 years old in good health. The sample taken for sequencing was blood. The chain is assembled from TRBV5-5 and TRBJ1-2; the D gene is not confidently resolved. The CDR3 is CASTLIGGYTF. The DNA sequence is as follows: TGTGCCAGCACCTTAATTGGCGGCTACACCTTC. Here the CDR3 is joined to the reference TRBV5-5 and TRBJ1-2 genes, and the full variable domain is: DAGVTQSPTHLIKTRGQQVTLRCSPISGHKSVSWYQQVLGQGPQFIFQYYEKEERGRGNFPDRFSARQFPNYSSELNVNALLLGDSALYLCASTLIGGYTFGSGTRLTVV.